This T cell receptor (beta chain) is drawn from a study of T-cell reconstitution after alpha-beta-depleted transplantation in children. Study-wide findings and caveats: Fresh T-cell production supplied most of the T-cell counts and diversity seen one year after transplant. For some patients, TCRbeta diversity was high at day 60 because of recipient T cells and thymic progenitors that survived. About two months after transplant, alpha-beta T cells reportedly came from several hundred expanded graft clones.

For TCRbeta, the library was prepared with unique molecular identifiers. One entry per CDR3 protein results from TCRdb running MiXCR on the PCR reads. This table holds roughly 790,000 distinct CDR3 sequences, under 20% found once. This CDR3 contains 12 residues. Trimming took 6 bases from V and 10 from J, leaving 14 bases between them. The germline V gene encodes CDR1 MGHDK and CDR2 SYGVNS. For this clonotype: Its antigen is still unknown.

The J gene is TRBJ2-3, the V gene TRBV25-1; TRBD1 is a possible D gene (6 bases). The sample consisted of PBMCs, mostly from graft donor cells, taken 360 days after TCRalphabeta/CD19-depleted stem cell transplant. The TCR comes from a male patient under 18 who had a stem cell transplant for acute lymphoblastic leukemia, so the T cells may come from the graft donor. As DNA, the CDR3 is TGTGCCAGCAGCCTGCCGCAGGGGTCGCAGTATTTT. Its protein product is CASSLPQGSQYF.